The T cell receptor beta chain described here comes from a study of OX40 agonist ivuxolimab in advanced cancers. Repertoires were generated with immunoSEQ multiplex PCR, while TCRdb's copy carries only in-frame clones and drops some. The repertoire has around 77,000 clones, approximately 89% of them found once; the top ten carry approximately 2.3%. From germline, CDR1 is MDHEN and CDR2 SYDVKM. The CDR3 loop spans 11 amino acids. The germline V and J ends were trimmed by 10 bases and 10 bases, with 16 bases remaining between them. This TCR was sampled from an adult with an advanced solid tumor such as melanoma, head and neck, liver or kidney cancer. Sequencing used CD4+ or CD8+ T cells sorted from blood, obtained in a trial of the OX40 agonist ivuxolimab. This chain connects TRBV28 to TRBJ2-5, with D perhaps matching TRBD1 (5 bases). CDR3 loop: CATRKGIGQYF. CDR3 sequence (DNA): TGTGCCACCCGGAAGGGGATCGGCCAGTACTTC.